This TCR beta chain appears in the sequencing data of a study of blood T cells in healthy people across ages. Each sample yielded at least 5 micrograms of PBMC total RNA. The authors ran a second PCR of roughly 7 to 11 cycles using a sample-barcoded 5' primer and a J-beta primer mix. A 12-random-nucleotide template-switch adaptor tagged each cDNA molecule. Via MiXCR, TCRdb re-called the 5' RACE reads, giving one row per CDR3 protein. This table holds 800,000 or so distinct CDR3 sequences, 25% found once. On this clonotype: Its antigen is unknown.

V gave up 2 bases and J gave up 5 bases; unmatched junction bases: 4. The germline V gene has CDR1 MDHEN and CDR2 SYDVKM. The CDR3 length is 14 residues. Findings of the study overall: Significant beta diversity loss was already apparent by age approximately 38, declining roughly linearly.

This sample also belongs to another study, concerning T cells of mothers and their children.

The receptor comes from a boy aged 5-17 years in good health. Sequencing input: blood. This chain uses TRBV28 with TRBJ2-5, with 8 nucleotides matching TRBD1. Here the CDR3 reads CASSLQAGGETQYF. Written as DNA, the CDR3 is TGTGCCAGCAGTTTACAGGCAGGGGGCGAGACCCAGTACTTC.